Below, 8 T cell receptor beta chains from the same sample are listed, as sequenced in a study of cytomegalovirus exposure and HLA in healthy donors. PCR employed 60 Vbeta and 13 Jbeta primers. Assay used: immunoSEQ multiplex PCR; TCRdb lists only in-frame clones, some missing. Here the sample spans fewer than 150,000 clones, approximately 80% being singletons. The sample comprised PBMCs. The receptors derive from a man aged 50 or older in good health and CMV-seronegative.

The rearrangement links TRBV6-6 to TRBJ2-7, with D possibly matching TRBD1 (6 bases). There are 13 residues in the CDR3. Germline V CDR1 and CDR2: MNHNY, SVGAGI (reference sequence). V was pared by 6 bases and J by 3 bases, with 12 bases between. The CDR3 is CASSARDNYEQYF. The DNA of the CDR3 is TGTGCCAGCAGCGCACGGGACAACTACGAGCAGTACTTC.

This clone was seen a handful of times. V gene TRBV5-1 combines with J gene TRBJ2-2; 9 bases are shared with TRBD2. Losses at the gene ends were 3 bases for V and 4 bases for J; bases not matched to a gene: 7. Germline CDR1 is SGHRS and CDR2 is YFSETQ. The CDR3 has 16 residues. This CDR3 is CASSSPSGMRTGELFF. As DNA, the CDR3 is TGCGCCAGCAGCTCACCTAGCGGGATGCGCACCGGGGAGCTGTTTTTT.

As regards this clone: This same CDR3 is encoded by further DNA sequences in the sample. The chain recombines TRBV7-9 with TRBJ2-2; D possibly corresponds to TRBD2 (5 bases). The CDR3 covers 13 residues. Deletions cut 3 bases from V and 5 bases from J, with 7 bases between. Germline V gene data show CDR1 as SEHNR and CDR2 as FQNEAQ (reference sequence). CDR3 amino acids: CASSFRGTGELFF. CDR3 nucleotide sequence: TGTGCCAGCAGCTTTCGGGGAACCGGGGAGCTGTTTTTT. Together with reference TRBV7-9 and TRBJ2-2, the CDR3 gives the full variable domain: DTGVSQNPRHKITKRGQNVTFRCDPISEHNRLYWYRQTLGQGPEFLTYFQNEAQLEKSRLLSDRFSAERPKGSFSTLEIQRTEQGDSAMYLCASSFRGTGELFFGEGSRLTVL.

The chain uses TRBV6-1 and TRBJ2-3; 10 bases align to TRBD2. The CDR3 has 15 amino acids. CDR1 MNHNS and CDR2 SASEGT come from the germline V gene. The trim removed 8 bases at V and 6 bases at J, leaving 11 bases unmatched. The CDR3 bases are TGTGCCAGCTCCCGGGCTAGCGGGAGAGAGGATACGCAGTATTTT. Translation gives CASSRASGREDTQYF.

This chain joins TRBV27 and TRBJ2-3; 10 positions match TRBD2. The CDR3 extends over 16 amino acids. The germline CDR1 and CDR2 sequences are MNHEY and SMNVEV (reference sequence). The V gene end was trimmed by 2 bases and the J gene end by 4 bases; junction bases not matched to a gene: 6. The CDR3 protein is CASSLVPSGSSDTQYF. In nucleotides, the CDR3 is TGTGCCAGCAGTTTAGTTCCTAGCGGGAGTTCAGATACGCAGTATTTT.

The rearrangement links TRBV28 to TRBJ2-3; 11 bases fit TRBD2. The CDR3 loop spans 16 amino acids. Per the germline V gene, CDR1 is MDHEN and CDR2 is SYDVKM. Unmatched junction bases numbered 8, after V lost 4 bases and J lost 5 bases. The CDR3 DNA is TGTGCCAGCAGTTACCAACTAGCGGGAGTTCGAGATACGCAGTATTTT. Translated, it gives CASSYQLAGVRDTQYF.

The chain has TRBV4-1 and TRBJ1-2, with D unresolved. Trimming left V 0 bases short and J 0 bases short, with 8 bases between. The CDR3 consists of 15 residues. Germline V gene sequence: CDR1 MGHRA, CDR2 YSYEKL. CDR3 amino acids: CASSQEAGANYGYTF. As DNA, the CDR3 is TGCGCCAGCAGCCAAGAAGCGGGTGCTAACTATGGCTACACCTTC.

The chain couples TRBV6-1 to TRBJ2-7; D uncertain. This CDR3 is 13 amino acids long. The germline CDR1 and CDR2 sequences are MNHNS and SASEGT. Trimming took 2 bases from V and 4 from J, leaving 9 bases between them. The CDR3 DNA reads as TGTGCCAGCAGTGAATTGTCAGAATACGAGCAGTACTTC. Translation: CASSELSEYEQYF.